This T cell receptor beta chain was sequenced during a study of blood T cells in healthy people across ages. Through a sample-barcoded 5' primer and a J-beta primer mix, a second PCR was run for about 6 to 12 cycles. Tags on each cDNA molecule came from a template-switch adaptor with 12 random nucleotides. Paired-end reads containing CDR3 totaled no fewer than 2.5 million for each sample. Using its own MiXCR run on the 5' RACE reads, TCRdb lists one record per CDR3 protein. Of over 1,500,000 distinct CDR3 sequences listed, 35% to 50% are singletons. Ten or more counts support this clonotype. CDR3 length: 13 amino acids. Germline-derived CDR1 and CDR2 are SGHVS and FNYEAQ. V lost 2 bases and J lost 4, with 7 bases in between.

The material sequenced was blood. V gene TRBV7-6 combines with J gene TRBJ2-3; D is ambiguous. This sequence was found in a human donor in good health. Here the CDR3 DNA reads TGTGCCAGCAGCTTACCCCCCGCAGATACGCAGTATTTT. The encoded protein is CASSLPPADTQYF.